This T cell receptor (beta chain) comes out of a study of T cell repertoires in cytomegalovirus infection. A note on this clonotype: The antigen is not known.

TCRdb reprocessed the reads via MiXCR and lists one record per CDR3 protein. This repertoire shows about 360,000 distinct CDR3 sequences, roughly 36% found once; its top ten account for about 13%. Germline lookup yields CDR1 MDHEN and CDR2 SYDVKM. V shed 5 bases and J shed 0 bases, with 13 bases lying between them. The CDR3 is made up of 15 amino acids. The sample here was cultured PBMCs, taken from culture after CMV antigen stimulation. The V and J genes are TRBV28 and TRBJ1-2; D is perhaps TRBD1 (5 bases). The sequence was obtained from a human donor in good health (CMV status not recorded). Some clones in this sample may be carry-over from other donors' samples. This chain's CDR3 is CASSVGDGSNYGYTF. In DNA, the CDR3 is TGTGCCAGCAGTGTGGGGGACGGATCTAACTATGGCTACACCTTC.